These 32 T cell receptor beta chains originate from one sample sequenced in a study of T cell repertoires in cytomegalovirus infection (dated by TCRdb to about 2019). Sequenced on an Illumina HiSeq 1500. TCRdb applied fastp at Q25 and MiXCR to the public reads, then kept only in-frame beta chains. Rows with one shared CDR3 protein collapse into an entry with the most common genes and DNA. This sample gives hundreds of thousands of distinct CDR3 sequences in total; roughly a quarter of them show up just once. The ten largest clones take up roughly 8% of the sample. The sample taken for sequencing was CD8+ T cells from PBMCs. The receptors come from a human donor in good health (CMV status not recorded). Some clones in this sample may be carry-over from other donors' samples.

This clonotype was counted at least ten times. The V gene is TRBV10-3, the J gene TRBJ1-4, with TRBD1 matching over 7 bases. Germline loops: CDR1 ENHRY, CDR2 SYGVKD. V was clipped by 0 bases and J by 8 bases; unmatched bases: 6. CDR3 length equals 15 residues. The CDR3 sequence: CAISESDRRNEKLFF. CDR3 sequence (DNA): TGTGCCATCAGTGAGTCGGACAGGCGGAACGAAAAACTGTTTTTT.

This rearrangement joins TRBV5-6 to TRBJ2-6, with 7 nucleotides matching TRBD1. Trimming cost V 4 bases and J 11 bases; bases outside gene matches: 9. CDR3 length: 14 amino acids. Germline V gives CDR1 SGHDT, CDR2 YYEEEE. The CDR3 nucleotides are TGTGCCAGCAGCATAGGGGACAGTGGCCACGTCCTGACTTTC. This translates into CASSIGDSGHVLTF.

The sample holds many counts of this clonotype. The rearrangement uses TRBV7-2 and TRBJ2-1, with D possibly being TRBD1 (6 bases). V lost 1 base and J lost 8, with 12 bases in between. The CDR3 runs to 14 residues. From germline, CDR1 is SGHTA and CDR2 FQGNSA. CDR3 loop: CASSLDLGAYEQFF. As DNA, the CDR3 is TGTGCCAGCAGCTTAGATCTGGGGGCCTATGAGCAGTTCTTC.

The chain recombines TRBV12-3 or TRBV12-4 with TRBJ2-1; 8 bases align to TRBD2. Trimming cost V 5 bases and J 8 bases; bases outside gene matches: 8. The CDR3 loop spans 14 amino acids. CDR3 protein: CASSPGTSRDEQFF. The CDR3 DNA reads TGTGCCAGCAGTCCGGGGACTAGTAGGGATGAGCAGTTCTTC.

CDR3 amino acids: CASSLLAGPKTQYF. The CDR3 nucleotides read TGTGCCAGCAGTTTACTAGCGGGGCCTAAGACCCAGTACTTC. V is TRBV28 and J is TRBJ2-5, with 9 bases that match TRBD2. This CDR3 comprises 14 residues. Trimming removed 2 bases from V and 6 bases from J; junction bases left unmatched: 4. From germline, CDR1 is MDHEN and CDR2 SYDVKM.

This chain connects TRBV25-1 to TRBJ2-1, with D unclear. V was shortened by 3 bases and J by 4 bases, with 16 bases between the two germline ends. The CDR3 has 16 residues. Germline CDR1 and CDR2: MGHDK and SYGVNS. CDR3 sequence reads: CASSDLSKEPYNEQFF. The DNA of the CDR3 is TGTGCCAGCAGTGATTTGAGTAAGGAACCTTACAATGAGCAGTTCTTC.

This clonotype was recorded at least ten times. The gene calls are TRBV7-2 and TRBJ1-2, with D unresolved. The CDR3 totals 15 residues. Germline CDR1 reads SGHTA; CDR2 reads FQGNSA. Deletions cut 5 bases from V and 0 bases from J, with 13 bases between. This CDR3 reads CASSPEGGPNYGYTF. For the CDR3, the DNA is TGTGCCAGCAGCCCAGAAGGCGGGCCTAACTATGGCTACACCTTC.

This clonotype was observed a few times. V is TRBV24-1 and J is TRBJ2-3; D is unclear. Trimming left V 3 bases short and J 8 bases short, with 11 bases between. The CDR3 extends over 13 amino acids. CDR1 is KGHDR, CDR2 SFDVKD, per germline. The DNA of the CDR3 is TGTGCCACCAGTGATCCCCGACTGGGTACGCAGTATTTT. Encoded protein: CATSDPRLGTQYF.

Remarks on this clonotype: Possible read error: a much larger clone is one base away. This chain joins TRBV12-3 or TRBV12-4 and TRBJ1-1; 8 bases fit TRBD1. J lost 1 base, V lost 10 bases, and 8 bases had no gene match. This CDR3 spans 14 amino acids. The chain's CDR3 is CANSPGGANTEAFF. In nucleotides, the CDR3 is TGTGCCAACAGCCCAGGGGGCGCGAACACTGAAGCTTTCTTT.

This clonotype occurred many times. J is TRBJ2-3 and V is TRBV7-8; no firm D call. CDR1 and CDR2 from the germline V gene are SGHVS and FQNEAQ. Between the trimmed V and J ends, which lost 5 bases and 6 bases, there was a span of 21 bases. The CDR3 contains 16 residues. The CDR3 spells CASSKGHGLFRDTQYF. DNA for the CDR3: TGTGCCAGCAGCAAAGGTCATGGATTGTTCAGGGATACGCAGTATTTT.

The J gene is TRBJ2-2, the V gene TRBV6-6; D is ambiguous. The CDR3 totals 10 residues. Germline V lookup: CDR1 MNHNY, CDR2 SVGAGI (reference sequence). V was shortened by 10 bases and J by 8 bases, with 8 bases between the two germline ends. The CDR3 sequence is CATQAGELFF. In DNA form, the CDR3 reads TGTGCCACCCAAGCGGGGGAGCTGTTTTTT.

The rearrangement links TRBV15 to TRBJ2-7; D may correspond to TRBD1 or TRBD2 (5 bases each). The V and J ends lost 5 bases and 0 bases respectively, with 14 bases between them. In germline, CDR1 is LNHNV, CDR2 YYDKDF (reference sequence). CDR3 size: 15 residues. CDR3 in DNA: TGTGCCACCAGCCCATCCGGGGCAGACTCCTACGAGCAGTACTTC. This sequence encodes CATSPSGADSYEQYF.

The chain recombines TRBV14 with TRBJ1-1; no reliable D call. The CDR3 is 15 residues long. From germline, CDR1 is SGHDN and CDR2 FVKESK. Trimming pared 4 bases from V and 6 bases from J, leaving 18 bases between. The CDR3 reads CASSPDGGSKPEAFF. CDR3 bases: TGTGCCAGCAGCCCTGATGGTGGGTCTAAACCTGAAGCTTTCTTT.

CDR3 in DNA: TGCAGTGCCCTTGGGTCCGCCGGCGGGGAGCTGTTTTTT. It yields the protein CSALGSAGGELFF. The chain links TRBV20-1 to TRBJ2-2; D remains unclear. From germline, CDR1 is DFQATT and CDR2 SNEGSKA (reference sequence). V lost 6 bases to trimming and J lost 7 bases, with 15 bases between them. The CDR3 contains 13 residues.

This clonotype was detected ten times or more. The chain couples TRBV28 to TRBJ1-5; no clear D. Trimming shortened V by 2 bases and J by 5 bases, and 10 bases separated the two germline ends. Looked up from germline, CDR1 is MDHEN and CDR2 is SYDVKM. This CDR3 has 14 residues. CDR3 protein: CASSLGPVDQPQHF. DNA for the CDR3: TGTGCCAGCAGTTTAGGCCCAGTCGATCAGCCCCAGCATTTT.

This clonotype was observed many times. This sequence joins TRBV7-2 and TRBJ2-7; TRBD1 might be the D (6 bases). The germline CDR1 and CDR2 sequences are SGHTA and FQGNSA. V dropped 1 base and J dropped 0 bases, with 10 bases sitting between them. The CDR3 has 15 residues. For the CDR3, the DNA is TGTGCCAGCAGCTTAGACAGGGCTAACTCCTACGAGCAGTACTTC. This sequence encodes CASSLDRANSYEQYF.

In this sample, this clonotype turned up a few times. CDR3 DNA sequence: TGTGCCAGCAGCTTGGGACTTGAGAGCACAGATACGCAGTATTTT. Translated: CASSLGLESTDTQYF. This rearrangement joins TRBV5-6 to TRBJ2-3, with unresolved D. The germline gives CDR1 SGHDT, CDR2 YYEEEE. The CDR3 extends over 15 amino acids. V was clipped by 0 bases and J by 0 bases, with 8 bases between them.

The chain has TRBV13 and TRBJ2-7; 8 bases agree with TRBD1. After removal of 5 bases from V and 3 bases from J, the junction contained 9 bases not matched to a gene. The CDR3 is 15 residues long. Germline V gene data show CDR1 as PRHDT and CDR2 as FYEKMQ (reference sequence). CDR3 loop: CASSPGQGKRYEQYF. As DNA, the CDR3 is TGTGCCAGCAGCCCAGGACAGGGTAAGCGCTACGAGCAGTACTTC.

V gene TRBV7-9 combines with J gene TRBJ2-7, with D uncertain. CDR1 SEHNR and CDR2 FQNEAQ come from the germline V gene (reference sequence). The CDR3 extends over 14 amino acids. The V end lost 1 base, the J end lost 2 bases, and 9 bases lay between the germline ends. The CDR3, as DNA: TGTGCCAGCAGCTTAGGCGGCCGGCCCTACGAGCAGTACTTC. Translating it yields CASSLGGRPYEQYF.

In this sample, this clonotype turned up once. With a much larger clone just one base away, this may be a read error. This chain connects TRBV4-1 to TRBJ2-3; D possibly corresponds to TRBD1 (5 bases). CDR3 length: 15 residues. The germline V gene encodes CDR1 MGHRA and CDR2 YSYEKL. CDR3: CVSSLGHLVTDTQYF. The CDR3 bases are TGCGTCAGCAGCCTTGGACACCTAGTCACAGATACGCAGTATTTT.

The V and J genes are TRBV7-8 and TRBJ2-3; D gene ambiguous. The germline V and J ends were trimmed by 0 bases and 0 bases, with 7 bases remaining between them. The CDR3 extends over 15 amino acids. CDR1 and CDR2 from the germline V gene are SGHVS and FQNEAQ. For the CDR3, the DNA is TGTGCCAGCAGCTTAGCGTCAGCAAGCACAGATACGCAGTATTTT. This codes for CASSLASASTDTQYF.

This clonotype was detected ten times or more. This chain uses TRBV7-8 with TRBJ1-3, with D perhaps matching TRBD1 (5 bases). CDR1 and CDR2 from the germline V gene are SGHVS and FQNEAQ. The CDR3 loop spans 17 amino acids. V dropped 5 bases and J dropped 0 bases, with 17 bases sitting between them. CDR3 in amino acids: CASSPHYGAGSGNTIYF. The CDR3 coding sequence is TGTGCCAGCAGCCCACACTATGGGGCAGGCTCTGGAAACACCATATATTTT. Using reference TRBV7-8 and TRBJ1-3 for the parts outside the CDR3, the full variable domain is GAGVSQSPRYKVAKRGQDVALRCDPISGHVSLFWYQQALGQGPEFLTYFQNEAQLDKSGLPSDRFFAERPEGSVSTLKIQRTQQEDSAVYLCASSPHYGAGSGNTIYFGEGSWLTVV.

This clonotype occurred many times. CDR3 nucleotides: TGTGCCAGCAGTATTAGCGGGACAGCGCAAAATGAAAAACTGTTTTTT. Residues: CASSISGTAQNEKLFF. The chain has TRBV7-2 and TRBJ1-4, with 7 bases lining up with TRBD1. The CDR3 runs to 16 residues. The V gene's germline CDR1 is SGHTA and CDR2 FQGNSA. V lost 6 bases and J lost 5; bases outside the gene matches: 12.

As for this clonotype: A junction boundary mismatches the germline segment, possibly from a read error. The chain couples TRBV12-5 to TRBJ1-5; D unresolved. CDR3 length equals 11 residues. CDR1 and CDR2 from the germline V gene are LGHNT and FRNRAP. The CDR3 spells CASGLGRRMDF. CDR3 in DNA: TGTGCTAGTGGTTTGGGACGGCGCATGGATTTT. The entire variable domain, with the rest obtained from reference TRBV12-5 and TRBJ1-5, is as follows: DARVTQTPRHKVTEMGQEVTMRCQPILGHNTVFWYRQTMMQGLELLAYFRNRAPLDDSGMPKDRFSAEMPDATLATLKIQPSEPRDSAVYFCASGLGRRMDFGDGTRLSIL.

This clonotype was counted between two and nine times. DNA of the CDR3: TGTGCCAGCAGGGAGGTGGGGGGCTACGAGCAGTACGTC. As protein: CASREVGGYEQYV. The V call is TRBV28, the J call TRBJ2-7; tentatively, D is TRBD2 (6 bases). V shed 6 bases and J shed 3 bases, with 12 bases lying between them. There are 13 residues in the CDR3. CDR1 MDHEN and CDR2 SYDVKM come from the germline V gene.

V gene TRBV14 combines with J gene TRBJ2-7, with TRBD2 matching 7 bases. Looked up from germline, CDR1 is SGHDN and CDR2 is FVKESK. V gave up 4 bases and J gave up 4 bases; unmatched junction bases: 16. This CDR3 has 17 residues. The chain's CDR3 is CASSPILAGPLGYEQYF. The CDR3 nucleotides are TGTGCCAGCAGCCCCATTTTAGCGGGTCCCCTCGGGTACGAGCAGTACTTC.

This clonotype came up once. The chain recombines TRBV5-5 with TRBJ1-5, with D perhaps TRBD1 (5 bases). The V gene's germline CDR1 is SGHKS and CDR2 YYEKEE (reference sequence). The ends were cut back, 3 bases at V and 3 bases at J, with 19 bases in the middle. The CDR3 consists of 17 residues. Written as DNA, the CDR3 is TGTGCCAGCAGCTCCCGTAGGTTGCAGGGTGACAATCAGCCCCAGCATTTT. Its protein is CASSSRRLQGDNQPQHF.

This clonotype has just a few counts. The DNA for the CDR3 is TGTGCCAGCAGTGACAGGGTTGAGAGCTACACCTTC. Protein sequence: CASSDRVESYTF. The chain carries TRBV2 and TRBJ1-2, with a weak D call TRBD1 (5 bases). Trimming removed 3 bases at V and 9 bases at J, with 11 bases between. Germline V gene data show CDR1 as SNHLY and CDR2 as FYNNEI. This CDR3 has 12 amino acids.

This clonotype was observed a handful of times. J is TRBJ2-7 and V is TRBV28; TRBD2 is a possible D gene (8 bases). CDR3 length: 16 amino acids. Germline CDR1 is MDHEN and CDR2 is SYDVKM. V shed 6 bases and J shed 9 bases, with 27 bases lying between them. Here the CDR3 reads CASSSGRGPDSLGQYV. The CDR3 DNA is TGTGCCAGCAGCTCCGGGAGGGGGCCCGATTCCCTCGGGCAGTACGTC.

This clonotype came up a few times. The chain has TRBV20-1 and TRBJ2-7; unclear D gene. The ends were cut back, 0 bases at V and 0 bases at J, with 9 bases in the middle. Germline assignment: CDR1 DFQATT and CDR2 SNEGSKA (reference sequence). This CDR3 spans 14 amino acids. DNA for the CDR3: TGCAGTGCTAGAGAGCCAGGAAGCTCCTACGAGCAGTACTTC. Protein: CSAREPGSSYEQYF.

In this sample, this clonotype turned up a few times. The chain employs TRBV7-9 and TRBJ1-1, with a tentative D call TRBD1 (5 bases). The CDR3 totals 17 residues. Trimming took 5 bases from V and 4 from J, leaving 23 bases between them. CDR1 is SEHNR, CDR2 FQNEAQ, per germline (reference sequence). As DNA, the CDR3 is TGTGCCAGCAGCCCCACCAAAGACAGTGGTTACTTCACTGAAGCTTTCTTT. Translated: CASSPTKDSGYFTEAFF.

This clonotype was found many times. V gene TRBV7-9 combines with J gene TRBJ2-3; 8 bases map to TRBD2. Unmatched junction bases numbered 8, after V lost 0 bases and J lost 6 bases. This CDR3 has 16 residues. CDR1 and CDR2 (germline): SEHNR, FQNEAQ (reference sequence). The CDR3 DNA sequence: TGTGCCAGCAGCTTAGCGCGCGGGGGGAGCTTTGATACGCAGTATTTT. This gives the protein CASSLARGGSFDTQYF.